These 32 T cell receptor beta chains came from one sample sequenced in a study of shared clonotypes between healthy human individuals. Using immunoSEQ multiplex PCR, the repertoire was profiled, and TCRdb retains in-frame clones only, with some absent. The sample lists 450,000 to 650,000 clones; around 76% were seen once. Sequenced: PBMCs. The receptors originated from a woman aged 40 to 50 in good health. Some clones in this sample may be carry-over from other donors' samples.

The chain links TRBV28 to TRBJ2-7; D may be TRBD1 (5 bases). Trimming removed 10 bases at V and 0 bases at J, with 16 bases between. Germline V lookup: CDR1 MDHEN, CDR2 SYDVKM. The CDR3 has 14 amino acids. Written as DNA, the CDR3 is TGTGCCACCCAACGACAGCAGCTCTCCTACGAGCAGTACTTC. Translated: CATQRQQLSYEQYF.

This chain links TRBV27 with TRBJ2-1, with 9 bases aligning to TRBD1. V lost 5 bases, J lost 7 bases, and 6 bases stayed unmatched. Germline assignment: CDR1 MNHEY and CDR2 SMNVEV (reference sequence). The CDR3 is 14 residues long. CDR3 DNA: TGTGCCAGCAGTGTCTCCGGGACAGGGAATGAGCAGTTCTTC. Protein product: CASSVSGTGNEQFF.

The chain is built from TRBV28 and TRBJ1-1; D possibly corresponds to TRBD1 (5 bases). There are 13 residues in the CDR3. With 6 bases removed from V and 1 base from J, the gap between germline ends came to 9 bases. Germline CDR1 is MDHEN and CDR2 is SYDVKM. The CDR3 loop is CASSNTGNTEAFF. The CDR3 DNA reads as TGTGCCAGCAGCAACACAGGGAACACTGAAGCTTTCTTT.

The chain employs TRBV4-1 and TRBJ2-7; D may match TRBD1 or TRBD2 (6 bases each). Per germline, CDR1 MGHRA and CDR2 YSYEKL. Trimming left V 3 bases short and J 2 bases short, with 14 bases between. This CDR3 has 15 amino acids. The DNA of the CDR3 is TGCGCCAGCAGCCACCGGGGGCGGACAGCCTACGAGCAGTACTTC. This translates into CASSHRGRTAYEQYF.

This chain joins TRBV28 and TRBJ1-5, with 9 positions matching TRBD1. The ends lost 6 bases at V and 5 bases at J; junction bases unmatched: 2. CDR3 length: 13 amino acids. Germline values: CDR1 MDHEN, CDR2 SYDVKM. The CDR3 DNA follows: TGTGCCAGCAGGGGACAGGGCGATCAGCCCCAGCATTTT. Amino acid sequence: CASRGQGDQPQHF.

The rearrangement joins TRBV5-1 to TRBJ1-4; D uncertain. With 2 bases removed from V and 0 bases from J, the gap between germline ends came to 5 bases. CDR3 length: 14 residues. Per germline, CDR1 SGHRS and CDR2 YFSETQ. The CDR3 is CASSFDATNEKLFF. Here the CDR3 DNA reads TGCGCCAGCAGCTTCGACGCAACTAATGAAAAACTGTTTTTT.

This sequence joins TRBV4-1 and TRBJ2-5; possible D gene TRBD2, 6 bases. The ends were cut back, 1 base at V and 2 bases at J, with 11 bases in the middle. CDR1 is MGHRA, CDR2 YSYEKL, per germline. The CDR3 runs to 15 residues. This CDR3 is CASSQGGALQETQYF. The CDR3 DNA reads TGCGCCAGCAGCCAAGGCGGGGCTCTACAAGAGACCCAGTACTTC.

There are many counts of this clone. The same CDR3 is also encoded by other DNA sequences in this sample. The rearrangement joins TRBV5-4 to TRBJ1-1; D perhaps matches TRBD1 (5 bases). Trimming shortened V by 0 bases and J by 4 bases, and 16 bases separated the two germline ends. The CDR3 runs 16 residues. From germline, CDR1 is SGHNT and CDR2 YYREEE (reference sequence). CDR3 amino acids: CASSLAPGEKGTEAFF. CDR3 bases: TGTGCCAGCAGCTTGGCCCCGGGGGAGAAGGGCACTGAAGCTTTCTTT.

Note on this clone: Just one base apart from a much larger clone, this may be a read error. Likely a read error: the CDR3 ends without its conserved phenylalanine or tryptophan. The gene calls are TRBV27 and TRBJ1-2; D possibly corresponds to TRBD1 (5 bases). V lost 2 bases and J 8 bases, leaving 15 bases between the germline ends. Germline assignment: CDR1 MNHEY and CDR2 SMNVEV (reference sequence). CDR3 length equals 14 residues. Here the CDR3 reads CASSLTGTRGGYTL. The CDR3 nucleotides read TGTGCCAGCAGTTTAACCGGGACCCGGGGCGGCTACACCCTC.

This clone was seen repeatedly, ten times or more. The rearrangement joins TRBV18 to TRBJ2-2; D unresolved. In germline, CDR1 is KGHSH, CDR2 LQKENI. The V end lost 4 bases, the J end lost 5 bases, and 5 bases lay between the germline ends. This CDR3 spans 12 amino acids. The CDR3 bases are TGTGCCAGCTCACTTAAGACCGGGGAGCTGTTTTTT. Amino acids: CASSLKTGELFF.

The chain uses TRBV11-2 and TRBJ2-3; D may be TRBD1 or TRBD2 (5 bases each). The CDR3 is 15 amino acids. The germline V gene has CDR1 SGHAT and CDR2 FQNNGV. The V and J ends lost 3 bases and 1 base respectively, with 11 bases between them. The CDR3 loop is CASSFLGERTDTQYF. The CDR3 nucleotides are TGTGCCAGCAGCTTCTTGGGGGAACGCACAGATACGCAGTATTTT.

This clone was seen only a few times. The genes are TRBV12-5 and TRBJ1-1; D is unresolved. Germline lookup yields CDR1 LGHNT and CDR2 FRNRAP. The CDR3 is made up of 11 amino acids. Trimming took 2 bases from V and 10 from J, leaving 8 bases between them. In DNA, the CDR3 is TGTGCTAGTGGTTTGACACGGGCAGCTTTCTTT. Its protein is CASGLTRAAFF.

This sequence joins TRBV6-1 and TRBJ2-7; 12 bases map to TRBD2. Germline-derived CDR1 and CDR2 are MNHNS and SASEGT. This CDR3 contains 14 residues. V lost 6 bases to trimming and J lost 7 bases; unmatched junction nucleotides: 7. This CDR3 is CASRTSGSDGEQYF. The CDR3 nucleotides are TGTGCCAGCAGGACTAGCGGGAGTGATGGAGAGCAGTACTTC.

The V call is TRBV10-1, the J call TRBJ1-5; maybe TRBD1 (5 bases). V lost 0 bases to trimming and J lost 0 bases, with 21 bases between them. Germline lookup yields CDR1 WNHNN and CDR2 SYGVQD (reference sequence). The CDR3 is 20 amino acids. The CDR3 reads CASSESEVVGQCYSNQPQHF. Here the CDR3 DNA reads TGCGCCAGCAGTGAGTCGGAAGTGGTAGGACAATGCTATAGCAATCAGCCCCAGCATTTT.

The rearrangement links TRBV15 to TRBJ1-4; D is undetermined. The CDR3 contains 14 residues. The germline CDR1 and CDR2 sequences are LNHNV and YYDKDF (reference sequence). Trimming removed 1 base from V and 8 bases from J, with 11 bases in between. The CDR3: CATSRGGPREKLFF. CDR3 nucleotides: TGTGCCACCAGCAGAGGCGGCCCCCGGGAAAAACTGTTTTTT. Supplemented by reference TRBV15 and TRBJ1-4, the full variable domain reads DAMVIQNPRYQVTQFGKPVTLSCSQTLNHNVMYWYQQKSSQAPKLLFHYYDKDFNNEADTPDNFQSRRPNTSFCFLDIRSPGLGDTAMYLCATSRGGPREKLFFGSGTQLSVL.

The V and J genes are TRBV9 and TRBJ2-2; no definite D call. The CDR3 runs 14 residues. Germline CDR1 is SGDLS and CDR2 is YYNGEE. V gave up 0 bases and J gave up 5 bases, with 8 bases separating them. The DNA of the CDR3 is TGTGCCAGCAGCGTAGCAAGACAAACCGGGGAGCTGTTTTTT. The encoded protein is CASSVARQTGELFF.

The chain recombines TRBV4-2 with TRBJ1-4, with 8 nucleotides matching TRBD1. Germline loops: CDR1 LGHNA, CDR2 YNFKEQ. The CDR3 runs 17 residues. Germline trimming cut 3 bases from V and 8 bases from J; bases unmatched to any gene: 14. The CDR3 reads CASSQRVFDGTGEKLFF. The CDR3 nucleotides read TGTGCCAGCAGCCAGCGAGTGTTTGACGGGACAGGCGAAAAACTGTTTTTT.

The rearrangement links TRBV27 to TRBJ2-2; 11 bases map to TRBD2. Germline CDR1 and CDR2: MNHEY and SMNVEV (reference sequence). The CDR3 spans 16 residues. Trimming at V came to 7 bases and at J to 6 bases, leaving 10 bases not matched to a gene. The CDR3 reads CASTQWLAGGAGELFF. CDR3 DNA: TGTGCCAGCACCCAGTGGCTAGCGGGAGGTGCCGGGGAGCTGTTTTTT.

This sequence joins TRBV2 and TRBJ2-5; 10 bases fit TRBD2. V lost 1 base and J lost 11; bases outside the gene matches: 7. The CDR3 sequence is 14 residues long. Germline values: CDR1 SNHLY, CDR2 FYNNEI. CDR3 sequence (DNA): TGTGCCAGCAGTGAAGATCTAGCGGGGGATGAGCAGTACTTC. Its protein is CASSEDLAGDEQYF.

This clone was detected a few times. The V and J genes are TRBV19 and TRBJ1-3; no definite D call. Per germline, CDR1 LNHDA and CDR2 SQIVND (reference sequence). The V end lost 7 bases, the J end lost 4 bases, and 17 bases lay between the germline ends. The CDR3 has 15 residues. As DNA, the CDR3 is TGTGCCAGTAATCGGCGCCGTCAAGCAGGAAACACCATATATTTT. Translating gives CASNRRRQAGNTIYF.

V gene TRBV7-2 combines with J gene TRBJ2-1, with 8 bases identical to TRBD1. The CDR3 covers 16 residues. Germline V CDR1 and CDR2: SGHTA, FQGNSA. V was clipped by 5 bases and J by 2 bases; unmatched bases: 8. CDR3 bases: TGTGCCAGCAGCACTCGACAGGGGCGAACCTACAATGAGCAGTTCTTC. Its protein is CASSTRQGRTYNEQFF.

The V gene is TRBV11-2, the J gene TRBJ2-1; tentative D call: TRBD2 (6 bases). Deletions cut 5 bases from V and 9 bases from J, with 14 bases between. Germline CDR1 and CDR2: SGHAT and FQNNGV. The CDR3 contains 13 residues. CDR3 in amino acids: CASSNSLGGEQFF. The CDR3 nucleotides read TGTGCCAGCAGCAACTCCCTGGGGGGTGAGCAGTTCTTC.

The chain carries TRBV5-4 and TRBJ1-1; no firm D call. The V end lost 1 base, the J end lost 4 bases, and 14 bases lay between the germline ends. Germline-derived CDR1 and CDR2 are SGHNT and YYREEE (reference sequence). The CDR3 consists of 15 residues. The chain's CDR3 is CASSLLPSPSTEAFF. The CDR3 nucleotides read TGTGCCAGCAGCTTGCTCCCCTCCCCAAGCACTGAAGCTTTCTTT.

The rearrangement uses TRBV30 and TRBJ2-4; D is possibly TRBD1 or TRBD2 (6 bases each). The CDR3 has 11 residues. CDR1 and CDR2 (germline): GTSNPN, SVGIG (reference sequence). The V end was cut by 5 bases, the J end by 8 bases, with 10 bases between. Here the CDR3 DNA reads TGTGCCTGGCGGGGGCTTGACATTCAGTACTTC. Protein product: CAWRGLDIQYF.

V is TRBV4-3 and J is TRBJ2-1; either TRBD1 or TRBD2 may supply D (6 bases each). The V end was cut by 0 bases, the J end by 5 bases, with 11 bases between. The CDR3 is 15 residues long. Germline V CDR1 and CDR2: LGHNA, YSLEER. CDR3 amino acids: CASSQEEGDNNEQFF. DNA of the CDR3: TGCGCCAGCAGCCAAGAGGAGGGGGACAACAATGAGCAGTTCTTC.

V is TRBV4-2 and J is TRBJ2-1; 8 bases fit TRBD2. Losses at the gene ends were 4 bases for V and 0 bases for J; bases not matched to a gene: 5. The CDR3 sequence is 16 residues long. CDR1 is LGHNA and CDR2 is YNFKEQ in the germline V gene. DNA for the CDR3: TGTGCCAGCAGCCGGGAACTAGCGGCCTCCTACAATGAGCAGTTCTTC. It codes for CASSRELAASYNEQFF.

This clone has ten or more counts. Other DNA sequences in the sample encode the same CDR3. V is TRBV5-4 and J is TRBJ2-7, with D possibly matching TRBD2 (5 bases). The germline V gene has CDR1 SGHNT and CDR2 YYREEE (reference sequence). The CDR3 consists of 14 residues. Trimming pared 0 bases from V and 2 bases from J, leaving 9 bases between. The CDR3 DNA reads as TGTGCCAGCAGCTTGGGAGCGGATACCTACGAGCAGTACTTC. Protein: CASSLGADTYEQYF.

The chain uses TRBV29-1 and TRBJ2-7, with D hard to call. V was clipped by 5 bases and J by 3 bases, with 11 bases between them. From germline, CDR1 is SQVTM and CDR2 ANQGSEA. The CDR3 is made up of 12 amino acids. The DNA for the CDR3 is TGCAGCGTTAGATCCACCTACTACGAGCAGTACTTC. It yields the protein CSVRSTYYEQYF.

Of note for this clone: This may come from a read error, since a much larger clone is one base off. The chain employs TRBV29-1 and TRBJ2-5; D is perhaps TRBD2 (7 bases). The DNA end is a closer match to TRBJ2-7, so the J assignment may be wrong. Germline V gene lookup returns CDR1 SQVTM and CDR2 ANQGSEA. CDR3 length: 13 residues. The CDR3 loop reads CNVLVGGRDEQYF. CDR3 DNA sequence: TGCAACGTACTCGTCGGGGGGCGGGACGAGCAGTACTTC.

V and J are TRBV7-2 and TRBJ2-2, with TRBD1 identical over 8 bases. V gave up 10 bases and J gave up 0 bases; unmatched junction bases: 4. The CDR3 covers 14 residues. CDR1 and CDR2 (germline): SGHTA, FQGNSA. CDR3 sequence (DNA): TGTGCCACCCAACAGGGGGCGAACACCGGGGAGCTGTTTTTT. As protein: CATQQGANTGELFF.

The chain links TRBV5-1 to TRBJ2-5, with TRBD1 matching over 7 bases. With 4 bases clipped from V and 7 bases from J, the junction kept 13 bases outside the gene matches. The CDR3 is 15 residues long. Germline V gene lookup returns CDR1 SGHRS and CDR2 YFSETQ. In DNA form, the CDR3 reads TGCGCCAGCAGCCTGTCCGGGACAGCCAGTGGGACCCAGTACTTC. The encoded protein is CASSLSGTASGTQYF.

The chain recombines TRBV29-1 with TRBJ2-3; maybe TRBD2 (5 bases). The V and J ends lost 3 bases and 6 bases respectively, with 13 bases between them. This CDR3 spans 13 amino acids. Per the germline V gene, CDR1 is SQVTM and CDR2 is ANQGSEA. The CDR3 protein is CSVDIGGPDTQYF. DNA for the CDR3: TGCAGCGTTGATATAGGCGGGCCGGATACGCAGTATTTT.